This T cell receptor beta chain was obtained from a study of OX40 agonist ivuxolimab in advanced cancers. Study background: Checkpoint inhibitors had been given previously to roughly 40% of patients.

Repertoires were generated with immunoSEQ multiplex PCR, while TCRdb's copy carries only in-frame clones and drops some. Altogether under 85,000 clones are present, 93% being singletons, with the ten largest covering about 6.7%. General study points: The CD4+ and CD8+ T cells in the blood had expanded clonally by week 6 at 0.1 to 3.0 mg/kg. Compared with CD4+, CD8+ T cells on average had more expanded clones.

The V end was cut by 3 bases, the J end by 3 bases, with 9 bases between. The CDR3 contains 12 residues. Germline values: CDR1 SQVTM, CDR2 ANQGSEA. Details on this clone: The antigen remains unidentified.

The chain couples TRBV29-1 to TRBJ2-7; tentatively, D is TRBD2 (5 bases). The clonotype was recovered from an adult with an advanced solid tumor such as melanoma, head and neck, liver or kidney cancer. The sequencing here drew on CD4+ or CD8+ T cells sorted from blood, taken in a trial of the OX40 agonist ivuxolimab. This chain's CDR3 is CSVDDGDYEQYF. CDR3 DNA: TGCAGCGTTGACGACGGGGACTACGAGCAGTACTTC.